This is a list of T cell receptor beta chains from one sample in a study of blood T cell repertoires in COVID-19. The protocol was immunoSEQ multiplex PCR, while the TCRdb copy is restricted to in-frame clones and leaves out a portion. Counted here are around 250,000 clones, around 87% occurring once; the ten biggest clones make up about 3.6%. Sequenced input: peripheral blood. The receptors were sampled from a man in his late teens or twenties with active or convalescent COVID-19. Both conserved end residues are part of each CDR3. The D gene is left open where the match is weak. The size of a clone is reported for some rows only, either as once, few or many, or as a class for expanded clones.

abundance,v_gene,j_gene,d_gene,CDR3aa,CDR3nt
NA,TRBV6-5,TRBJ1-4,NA,CASSYGGTEWEKLFF,TGTGCCAGCAGTTACGGTGGCACGGAGTGGGAAAAACTGTTTTTT
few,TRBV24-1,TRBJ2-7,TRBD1,CATEDTGDTYEQYF,TGTGCCACCGAGGACACAGGGGATACCTACGAGCAGTACTTC
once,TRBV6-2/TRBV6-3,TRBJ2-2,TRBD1,CASSFKKQGASGELFF,TGTGCCAGCAGTTTCAAAAAGCAGGGGGCCTCCGGGGAGCTGTTTTTT
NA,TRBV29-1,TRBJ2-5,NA,CSVPSLGETQYF,TGCAGCGTTCCTAGCCTGGGAGAGACCCAGTACTTC
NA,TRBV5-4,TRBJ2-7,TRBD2,CASSSGTSGAYEQYF,TGTGCCAGCAGCTCAGGGACTAGCGGGGCCTACGAGCAGTACTTC
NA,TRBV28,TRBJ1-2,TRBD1,CASRRTGVHGYTF,TGTGCCAGCAGAAGGACAGGGGTCCATGGCTACACCTTC
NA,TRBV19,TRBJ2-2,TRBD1,CASSRRDRGPSGELFF,TGTGCCAGTAGTCGTCGGGACAGGGGCCCATCCGGGGAGCTGTTTTTT
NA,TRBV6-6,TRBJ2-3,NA,CASSYPTKSKDTQYF,TGTGCCAGCAGTTATCCGACTAAGTCGAAAGATACGCAGTATTTT
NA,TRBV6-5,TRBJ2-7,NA,CASSYSLDYSYEQYF,TGTGCCAGCAGTTACTCGCTCGACTACTCCTACGAGCAGTACTTC
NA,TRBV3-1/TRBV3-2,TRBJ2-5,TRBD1,CASSQEQGFDEETQYF,TGTGCCAGCAGCCAAGAACAGGGGTTTGACGAAGAGACCCAGTACTTC
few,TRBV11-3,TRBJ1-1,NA,CASTLDSMNTEAFF,TGTGCCAGCACCCTTGACAGCATGAACACTGAAGCTTTCTTT
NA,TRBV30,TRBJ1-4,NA,CAQGYNEKLFF,TGTGCCCAGGGGTACAATGAAAAACTGTTTTTT
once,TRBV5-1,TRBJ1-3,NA,CASSFPGDSGNTIYF,TGCGCCAGCAGCTTTCCAGGGGACTCTGGAAACACCATATATTTT
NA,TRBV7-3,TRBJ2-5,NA,CASSLGRGSETQYF,TGTGCCAGCAGCTTAGGTCGTGGCTCGGAGACCCAGTACTTC
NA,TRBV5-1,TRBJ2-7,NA,CASSPFYDRSSYEQYF,TGCGCCAGCAGCCCTTTCTACGATAGGAGCTCCTACGAGCAGTACTTC
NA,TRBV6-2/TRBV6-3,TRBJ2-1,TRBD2,CASSYQAGGYNEQFF,TGTGCCAGCAGTTACCAAGCGGGAGGGTATAATGAGCAGTTCTTC
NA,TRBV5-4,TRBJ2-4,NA,CASTAGGDRKKDIQYF,TGTGCCAGCACCGCCGGCGGGGACAGAAAAAAAGACATTCAGTACTTC
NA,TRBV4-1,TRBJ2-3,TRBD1,CASSQDLDRPLIWQYF,TGCGCCAGCAGCCAAGATCTGGACAGGCCCCTGATATGGCAGTATTTT
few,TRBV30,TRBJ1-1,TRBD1,CAWGPGQGNTEAFF,TGTGCCTGGGGACCAGGACAGGGGAACACTGAAGCTTTCTTT
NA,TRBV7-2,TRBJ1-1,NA,CASSLALGGGGTEAFF,TGTGCCAGCAGCTTAGCGCTAGGAGGGGGGGGCACTGAAGCTTTCTTT
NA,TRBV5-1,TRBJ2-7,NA,CASGFGQTYEQYF,TGCGCCAGCGGGTTCGGACAGACCTACGAGCAGTACTTC
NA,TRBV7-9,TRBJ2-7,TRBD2,CASSATGGLAGGEQYF,TGTGCCAGCAGCGCGACTGGAGGACTAGCGGGAGGCGAGCAGTACTTC
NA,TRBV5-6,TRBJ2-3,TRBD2,CASSLGTSAPDTQYF,TGTGCCAGCAGCTTGGGGACTAGCGCCCCAGATACGCAGTATTTT
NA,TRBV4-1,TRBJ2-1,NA,CASTSSSYNEQFF,TGCGCCAGCACAAGTAGCTCCTACAATGAGCAGTTCTTC
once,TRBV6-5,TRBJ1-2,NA,CASSYSAAYPSYGYTF,TGTGCCAGCAGTTACTCCGCGGCGTACCCCTCCTATGGCTACACCTTC
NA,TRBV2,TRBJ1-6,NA,CASSENRGNSPLHF,TGTGCCAGCAGTGAAAATAGGGGTAATTCACCCCTCCACTTT
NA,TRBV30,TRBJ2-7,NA,CAWSEGVVPGSSSYEQYF,TGTGCCTGGAGTGAAGGGGTAGTTCCGGGCTCTAGCTCCTACGAGCAGTACTTC
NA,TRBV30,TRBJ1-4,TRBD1,CAWSVPGTGNEKLFF,TGTGCCTGGAGTGTACCAGGGACAGGGAACGAAAAACTGTTTTTT
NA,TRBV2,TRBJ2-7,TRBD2,CASNAGVSNEQYF,TGTGCCAGCAATGCGGGAGTATCTAACGAGCAGTACTTC
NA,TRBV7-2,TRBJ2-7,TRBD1,CASSPRQKGAREQYF,TGTGCCAGCAGCCCTAGACAAAAGGGGGCTCGGGAGCAGTACTTC
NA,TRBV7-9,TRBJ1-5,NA,CASSQEGPQHF,TGTGCCAGCAGCCAAGAGGGGCCCCAGCATTTT
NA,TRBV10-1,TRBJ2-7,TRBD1,CASSESTGRHEQYF,TGCGCCAGCAGTGAGTCGACAGGGCGCCACGAGCAGTACTTC
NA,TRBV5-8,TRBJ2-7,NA,CASSLGLIYEQYF,TGTGCCAGCAGCCTAGGACTGATCTACGAGCAGTACTTC
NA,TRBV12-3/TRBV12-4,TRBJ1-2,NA,CASGMQGIGYTF,TGTGCCAGCGGGATGCAGGGGATTGGCTACACCTTC
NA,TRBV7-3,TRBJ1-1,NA,CASSQAGDTEAFF,TGTGCCAGCAGCCAAGCGGGGGACACTGAAGCTTTCTTT
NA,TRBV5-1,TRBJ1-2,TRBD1,CASSLGTGLNQGYGYTF,TGCGCCAGCAGCTTGGGGACAGGGTTGAACCAGGGATATGGCTACACCTTC
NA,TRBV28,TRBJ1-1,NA,CASRLLTAGVTEAFF,TGTGCCAGCAGACTCCTCACCGCAGGGGTCACTGAAGCTTTCTTT
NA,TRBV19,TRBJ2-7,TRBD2,CASRGLAGATGEQYF,TGTGCCAGTAGGGGACTAGCGGGAGCTACCGGAGAGCAGTACTTC
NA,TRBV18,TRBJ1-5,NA,CASSPPGGSNQPQHF,TGTGCCAGCTCACCTCCGGGAGGAAGCAATCAGCCCCAGCATTTT
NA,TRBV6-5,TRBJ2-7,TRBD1,CASSGQPAYEQYF,TGTGCCAGCTCGGGACAGCCGGCCTACGAGCAGTACTTC
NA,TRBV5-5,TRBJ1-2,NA,CASSLPVGGNYGYTF,TGTGCCAGCAGCCTCCCGGTCGGCGGCAACTATGGCTACACCTTC
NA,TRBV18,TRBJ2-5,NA,CASSPSETQYF,TGTGCCAGCTCACCTTCGGAGACCCAGTACTTC
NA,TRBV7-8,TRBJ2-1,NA,CASSNARVSTREQFF,TGTGCCAGCAGCAACGCCCGGGTCTCAACAAGGGAGCAGTTCTTC
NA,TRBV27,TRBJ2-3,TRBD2,CASSPLAGASTDTQYF,TGTGCCAGCAGTCCCCTAGCGGGGGCTAGCACAGATACGCAGTATTTT
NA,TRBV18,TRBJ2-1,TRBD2,CASSHTAGGVNEQFF,TGTGCCAGCTCACACACGGCGGGAGGTGTTAATGAGCAGTTCTTC
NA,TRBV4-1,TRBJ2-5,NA,CASSQWRRQETQYF,TGCGCCAGCAGCCAATGGCGCAGGCAAGAGACCCAGTACTTC
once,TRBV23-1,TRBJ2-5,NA,CASSQKGRPRETQYF,TGCGCCAGCAGTCAAAAGGGGCGGCCTCGGGAGACCCAGTACTTC
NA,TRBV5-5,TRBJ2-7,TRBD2,CASSPGLAGGEQYF,TGTGCCAGCAGCCCAGGACTAGCGGGAGGCGAGCAGTACTTC